The 32 T cell receptor beta chains listed next were all sequenced from one sample in a study of T cells in Graves' hyperthyroidism and ophthalmopathy. RNA transcripts served as the template for amplifying TCR beta CDR3 regions. With the HTBI primer set, the TCR CDR3 went through a first round of RT-PCR. TCRdb fed the multiplex PCR reads into MiXCR, producing one record per CDR3 protein. The table lists about 210,000 distinct CDR3 sequences, about a sixth of them singletons. Material: blood. The receptor source for this set is a man aged 50 or older with Graves' hyperthyroidism.

This clonotype has at least ten counts. The rearrangement joins TRBV28 to TRBJ2-7; D perhaps matches TRBD1 (6 bases). Germline CDR1 reads MDHEN; CDR2 reads SYDVKM. The CDR3 runs 14 residues. V lost 6 bases and J 3 bases, leaving 15 bases between the germline ends. The CDR3 loop is CASSTPGQFYEQYF. The CDR3, as DNA: TGTGCCAGCAGCACCCCCGGACAGTTCTACGAGCAGTACTTC.

The rearrangement uses TRBV7-9 and TRBJ2-1; D may be TRBD2 (6 bases). The V end was cut by 1 base, the J end by 15 bases, with 13 bases between. The germline V gene has CDR1 SEHNR and CDR2 FQNEAQ (reference sequence). This CDR3 is built from 12 residues. In DNA, the CDR3 is TGTGCCAGCAGCTTAGGCCGGGACTTGGCGTTCTTC. It codes for CASSLGRDLAFF.

J is TRBJ1-2 and V is TRBV5-4; the match to TRBD1 covers 7 bases. The V gene's germline CDR1 is SGHNT and CDR2 YYREEE (reference sequence). The V segment lost 4 bases and the J segment 7 bases; nucleotides outside the gene matches: 10. The CDR3 sequence is 14 residues long. The CDR3: CASSAGRDSGGYTF. The CDR3 DNA is TGTGCCAGCAGCGCCGGACGGGACAGCGGTGGCTACACCTTC.

V is TRBV4-1 and J is TRBJ2-2; D not certain. Germline assignment: CDR1 MGHRA and CDR2 YSYEKL. V was trimmed by 1 base and J by 1 base, leaving 7 bases between them. This CDR3 has 15 amino acids. The CDR3 DNA reads TGCGCCAGCAGCCAAGGGTTCGGGAACACCGGGGAGCTGTTTTTT. Residues: CASSQGFGNTGELFF.

This chain joins TRBV6-5 and TRBJ2-5; tentatively, D is TRBD2 (6 bases). CDR1 is MNHEY and CDR2 is SVGAGI in the germline V gene. This CDR3 has 14 residues. V lost 2 bases to trimming and J lost 4 bases, with 11 bases between them. The CDR3 DNA reads as TGTGCCAGCAGTTACGGGGGAGGAATAGAGACCCAGTACTTC. This codes for CASSYGGGIETQYF.

V is TRBV12-3 or TRBV12-4 and J is TRBJ2-7; 9 bases match TRBD1. The CDR3 contains 18 residues. The ends lost 1 base at V and 2 bases at J; junction bases unmatched: 12. CDR3 protein: CASSLETGGPKTPYEQYF. The DNA for the CDR3 is TGTGCCAGCAGTTTAGAGACAGGGGGTCCGAAAACCCCCTACGAGCAGTACTTC.

The chain has TRBV20-1 and TRBJ1-1, with D tentatively TRBD1 (5 bases). V was clipped by 7 bases and J by 0 bases, with 12 bases between them. This CDR3 is built from 13 residues. The germline V gene has CDR1 DFQATT and CDR2 SNEGSKA (reference sequence). The CDR3 sequence is CSVPTDLNTEAFF. CDR3 sequence (DNA): TGCAGTGTTCCGACAGACCTGAACACTGAAGCTTTCTTT.

This clonotype was seen many times. This rearrangement joins TRBV28 to TRBJ2-7; 10 positions match TRBD2. This CDR3 spans 14 amino acids. Germline-derived CDR1 and CDR2 are MDHEN and SYDVKM. V gave up 5 bases and J gave up 0 bases; unmatched junction bases: 1. CDR3 protein: CASSPSGSSYEQYF. DNA for the CDR3: TGTGCCAGCAGTCCTAGCGGGAGCTCCTACGAGCAGTACTTC.

The rearrangement links TRBV7-8 to TRBJ1-4; D is unresolved. Germline values: CDR1 SGHVS, CDR2 FQNEAQ. CDR3 length: 17 amino acids. V lost 1 base to trimming and J lost 0 bases, with 12 bases between them. The CDR3 protein is CASSLGAQPATNEKLFF. The CDR3 coding sequence is TGTGCCAGCAGCTTAGGAGCCCAGCCCGCAACTAATGAAAAACTGTTTTTT. Filled out from reference TRBV7-8 and TRBJ1-4, the complete variable domain reads GAGVSQSPRYKVAKRGQDVALRCDPISGHVSLFWYQQALGQGPEFLTYFQNEAQLDKSGLPSDRFFAERPEGSVSTLKIQRTQQEDSAVYLCASSLGAQPATNEKLFFGSGTQLSVL.

This clonotype was counted only a few times. The chain carries TRBV20-1 and TRBJ2-7; D possibly corresponds to TRBD1 (5 bases). The V gene lost 0 bases and the J gene lost 6 bases, with 15 bases spanning the gap. Germline V lookup: CDR1 DFQATT, CDR2 SNEGSKA (reference sequence). This CDR3 spans 14 amino acids. The chain's CDR3 is CSARDHMGRSEQYF. CDR3 in DNA: TGCAGTGCTAGAGATCATATGGGGCGCTCCGAGCAGTACTTC.

The V and J genes are TRBV9 and TRBJ2-2; possibly TRBD2 for D (6 bases). Trimming left V 0 bases short and J 6 bases short, with 12 bases between. Germline CDR1 SGDLS, CDR2 YYNGEE. The CDR3 length is 15 residues. The CDR3 protein is CASSVGLGGSGELFF. As DNA, the CDR3 is TGTGCCAGCAGCGTAGGACTAGGCGGCTCCGGGGAGCTGTTTTTT.

This clonotype was seen repeatedly, ten times or more. The chain has TRBV7-9 and TRBJ2-2, with D perhaps TRBD2 (5 bases). Germline values: CDR1 SEHNR, CDR2 FQNEAQ (reference sequence). Trimming left V 4 bases short and J 6 bases short, with 18 bases between. The CDR3 is 16 amino acids. The CDR3 sequence is CASSSTSSLFPGELFF. CDR3 coding DNA: TGTGCCAGCAGCTCCACTAGTTCCCTGTTCCCCGGGGAGCTGTTTTTT.

On this clonotype: A clone one base away is much larger, so this may be a read error. CDR3 loop: CASSDSGRVIGEQFF. In DNA, the CDR3 is TGCGCCAGCAGTGATTCCGGCAGGGTGATCGGTGAGCAGTTCTTC. The chain uses TRBV10-1 and TRBJ2-1; tentative D call: TRBD1 (5 bases). V lost 3 bases and J lost 9, with 18 bases in between. Germline CDR1 WNHNN, CDR2 SYGVQD (reference sequence). The CDR3 loop spans 15 amino acids.

This clonotype has more than one count but fewer than ten. J is TRBJ2-7 and V is TRBV6-1; no clear D gene. Trimming took off 2 bases at V and 3 bases at J, with 14 bases between the two ends. Germline CDR1 is MNHNS and CDR2 is SASEGT. The CDR3 loop spans 15 amino acids. Here the CDR3 DNA reads TGTGCCAGCAGTGAATTGTTCTGGCTTAACTACGAGCAGTACTTC. Translating it yields CASSELFWLNYEQYF.

This clonotype was counted at least ten times. The chain joins TRBV11-3 to TRBJ2-3; D possibly corresponds to TRBD2 (6 bases). Trimming took 5 bases from V and 4 from J, leaving 13 bases between them. The CDR3 spans 14 residues. CDR1 and CDR2 from the germline V gene are SGHNT and YENEEA. The CDR3 nucleotides are TGTGCCAGCAGCCACCCCGGGACTTCAGATACGCAGTATTTT. It yields the protein CASSHPGTSDTQYF.

This sequence joins TRBV27 and TRBJ1-5; D gene uncertain. CDR1 MNHEY and CDR2 SMNVEV come from the germline V gene (reference sequence). The V end was cut by 3 bases, the J end by 4 bases, with 13 bases between. The CDR3 sequence is 15 residues long. The CDR3 spells CASSFSTLGNQPQHF. The CDR3, as DNA: TGTGCCAGCAGTTTTTCCACTCTGGGGAATCAGCCCCAGCATTTT.

The genes are TRBV10-3 and TRBJ2-2, with 8 bases aligning to TRBD1. V lost 6 bases to trimming and J lost 2 bases; unmatched junction nucleotides: 14. Germline CDR1 ENHRY, CDR2 SYGVKD. This CDR3 is 18 amino acids long. The CDR3 spells CAISRQGFVSLNTGELFF. CDR3 nucleotides: TGTGCCATCAGCAGACAGGGGTTCGTGTCGTTAAACACCGGGGAGCTGTTTTTT.

This chain connects TRBV5-1 to TRBJ2-5; unclear D gene. Trimming cost V 0 bases and J 5 bases, with 5 bases left between them. Germline V gene data show CDR1 as SGHRS and CDR2 as YFSETQ. This CDR3 is built from 12 residues. The CDR3 bases are TGCGCCAGCAGCTTGGCCATGGAGACCCAGTACTTC. It is translated as CASSLAMETQYF.

A few counts support this clonotype. V is TRBV27 and J is TRBJ2-1, with 10 bases lining up with TRBD1. The length of the CDR3 is 15 residues. Germline CDR1 and CDR2: MNHEY and SMNVEV (reference sequence). V shed 0 bases and J 8 bases; nucleotides not matched to a gene: 4. CDR3 amino acids: CASSLSMTGGDEQFF. Written as DNA, the CDR3 is TGTGCCAGCAGTTTATCGATGACAGGGGGCGATGAGCAGTTCTTC.

This clonotype was found many times. The J gene is TRBJ1-1, the V gene TRBV5-1, with D maybe TRBD1 (6 bases). The germline CDR1 and CDR2 sequences are SGHRS and YFSETQ. This CDR3 is built from 17 residues. Trimming left V 0 bases short and J 1 base short, with 16 bases between. This CDR3 is CASSLASGGWENTEAFF. The CDR3 coding sequence is TGCGCCAGCAGCTTGGCCTCGGGGGGCTGGGAGAACACTGAAGCTTTCTTT.

The V and J genes are TRBV5-1 and TRBJ2-3; D perhaps matches TRBD2 (5 bases). The CDR3 has 14 amino acids. V was shortened by 4 bases and J by 3 bases, with 12 bases between the two germline ends. The germline CDR1 and CDR2 sequences are SGHRS and YFSETQ. The CDR3 sequence: CASSDLAGTDTQYF. The DNA for the CDR3 is TGCGCCAGCAGCGATCTAGCAGGAACAGATACGCAGTATTTT.

This clonotype was seen a handful of times. The rearrangement joins TRBV18 to TRBJ2-1; 10 bases agree with TRBD2. Losses at the gene ends were 3 bases for V and 7 bases for J; bases not matched to a gene: 6. CDR1 is KGHSH and CDR2 is LQKENI in the germline V gene. This CDR3 has 15 residues. The CDR3 region is CASSPEREGRNEQFF. In nucleotides, the CDR3 is TGTGCCAGCTCACCGGAGCGGGAGGGCCGTAATGAGCAGTTCTTC.

In this sample, this clonotype turned up many times. The chain joins TRBV20-1 to TRBJ2-1, with 9 bases aligning to TRBD1. Germline CDR1 DFQATT, CDR2 SNEGSKA (reference sequence). The CDR3 consists of 14 residues. Losses at the gene ends were 5 bases for V and 7 bases for J; bases not matched to a gene: 9. CDR3 bases: TGCAGTGCTCTCCGGGACAGGGATGGGAATGAGCAGTTCTTC. Translated: CSALRDRDGNEQFF.

This clonotype was seen at least ten times. The chain recombines TRBV30 with TRBJ2-6; D unclear. The CDR3 length is 14 residues. V was clipped by 2 bases and J by 2 bases, with 7 bases between them. The germline V gene has CDR1 GTSNPN and CDR2 SVGIG (reference sequence). The CDR3 loop is CAWSKGTGANVLTF. CDR3 nucleotide sequence: TGTGCCTGGAGTAAAGGGACTGGGGCCAACGTCCTGACTTTC.

The table lists this clonotype with a few counts. The chain links TRBV24-1 to TRBJ2-3; D is ambiguous. The length of the CDR3 is 16 residues. V shed 0 bases and J shed 1 base, with 10 bases lying between them. Germline V gives CDR1 KGHDR, CDR2 SFDVKD. For the CDR3, the DNA is TGTGCCACCAGTGATTTGGGGCCGCAGGGCACAGATACGCAGTATTTT. It codes for CATSDLGPQGTDTQYF.

The chain recombines TRBV4-2 with TRBJ1-1; D remains unclear. This CDR3 has 14 amino acids. Germline assignment: CDR1 LGHNA and CDR2 YNFKEQ. Trimming cost V 0 bases and J 5 bases, with 10 bases left between them. In nucleotides, the CDR3 is TGTGCCAGCAGCCAAGAAGCAGTCACGACTGAAGCTTTCTTT. Its protein product is CASSQEAVTTEAFF.

The chain couples TRBV20-1 to TRBJ2-7; the match to TRBD2 covers 9 bases. The J segment lost 3 bases and the V segment lost 3 bases, leaving 6 bases of the junction unmatched. This CDR3 is built from 14 residues. The germline CDR1 and CDR2 sequences are DFQATT and SNEGSKA (reference sequence). This chain's CDR3 is CSASRSGRFYEQYF. The CDR3 coding sequence is TGCAGTGCTAGTAGGAGCGGGAGGTTCTACGAGCAGTACTTC.

J is TRBJ2-7 and V is TRBV12-3 or TRBV12-4; either TRBD1 or TRBD2 may fit D (5 bases each). Trimming took 6 bases from V and 6 from J, leaving 18 bases between them. The CDR3 extends over 14 amino acids. CDR3 amino acids: CASSPRDLGSEQYF. CDR3 nucleotides: TGTGCCAGCAGCCCCCGGGACCTAGGGAGCGAGCAGTACTTC.

This clonotype was detected a few times. V is TRBV11-2 and J is TRBJ2-5; TRBD2 matches at 11 bases. Germline CDR1 is SGHAT and CDR2 is FQNNGV. The CDR3 has 18 residues. The V segment lost 3 bases and the J segment 2 bases; nucleotides outside the gene matches: 11. The CDR3 loop is CASSFRLAGINGQETQYF. The CDR3 DNA is TGTGCCAGCAGCTTTAGACTAGCGGGAATAAATGGGCAAGAGACCCAGTACTTC.

Turning to this clonotype: A much larger clone is a single base away; this may be a read error. V usage is TRBV6-5 and J usage is TRBJ2-1, with a possible D match to TRBD1 (6 bases). The CDR3 is made up of 15 amino acids. CDR1 and CDR2 from the germline V gene are MNHEY and SVGAGI. CDR3 coding DNA: TGTGCCAGCAGTTACCTGGGACAAGATTACAATGAGCGGTTCTTC. Residues: CASSYLGQDYNERFF.

A few counts support this clonotype. CDR3 coding DNA: TGTGCCAGCAGCGTAGGGGCGAGCGGGAGGGGGAACACCGGGGAGCTGTTTTTT. It encodes CASSVGASGRGNTGELFF. The chain links TRBV9 to TRBJ2-2; TRBD2 agrees at 10 bases. The germline gives CDR1 SGDLS, CDR2 YYNGEE. V lost 0 bases, J lost 1 base, and 6 bases stayed unmatched. The CDR3 runs 18 residues. The full variable domain, its missing parts supplied by reference TRBV9 and TRBJ2-2, is DSGVTQTPKHLITATGQRVTLRCSPRSGDLSVYWYQQSLDQGLQFLIQYYNGEERAKGNILERFSAQQFPDLHSELNLSSLELGDSALYFCASSVGASGRGNTGELFFGEGSRLTVL.

This clonotype was detected only a few times. This rearrangement joins TRBV5-1 to TRBJ2-5; D remains unclear. The germline V and J ends were trimmed by 5 bases and 5 bases, with 13 bases remaining between them. The length of the CDR3 is 13 residues. Germline values: CDR1 SGHRS, CDR2 YFSETQ. The CDR3 DNA sequence: TGCGCCAGCAGTGGCACCAACGGCGAGACCCAGTACTTC. Its protein is CASSGTNGETQYF.